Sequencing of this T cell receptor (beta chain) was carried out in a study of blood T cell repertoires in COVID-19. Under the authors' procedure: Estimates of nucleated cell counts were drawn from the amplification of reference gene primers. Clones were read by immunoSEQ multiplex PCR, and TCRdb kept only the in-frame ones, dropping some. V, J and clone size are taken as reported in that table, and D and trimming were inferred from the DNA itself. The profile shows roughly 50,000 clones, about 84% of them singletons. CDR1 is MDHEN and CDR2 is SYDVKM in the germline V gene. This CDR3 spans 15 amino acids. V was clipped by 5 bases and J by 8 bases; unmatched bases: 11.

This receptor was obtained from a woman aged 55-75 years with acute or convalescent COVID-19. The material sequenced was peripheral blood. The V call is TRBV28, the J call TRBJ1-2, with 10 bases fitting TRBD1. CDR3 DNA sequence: TGTGCCAGCAGTCCGCCGGGACAGGGGACTCTCGGCTACACCTTC. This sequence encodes CASSPPGQGTLGYTF.